The present TCR beta chain was sequenced within a study of blood T cells in healthy people across ages. A second PCR, run for about 7 to 11 cycles, used a sample-barcoded 5' primer plus a J-beta primer mix. TCRdb called the 5' RACE reads again in MiXCR, with one record for every CDR3 protein. The table records some 560,000 distinct CDR3 sequences, approximately 26% of them present only once. J was trimmed by 4 bases and V by 4 bases; bases with no gene match: 2. This CDR3 contains 13 residues. Germline-derived CDR1 and CDR2 are SGHTA and FQGNSA. Study observations and caveats: The study lacked donor CMV status, which possibly confounded expanded clonotype changes.

Total RNA extraction produced at least 6 micrograms (per sample) for the study. About this clonotype: Its target is unknown.

These sequences were also reported in another study, on T cells of mothers and their children. That paper states: Samples were provided by three healthy Caucasian mothers and their six children.

V usage is TRBV7-2 and J usage is TRBJ1-1; TRBD1 matches at 8 bases. Sequencing was performed on blood. This receptor was identified in a boy between 2 and 10 years old in good health. The CDR3 region is CASSYRGATEAFF. CDR3 bases: TGTGCCAGCAGCTACAGGGGGGCCACTGAAGCTTTCTTT.